Sequencing of this TCR beta chain was carried out in a study of response to subunit inactivated influenza vaccine (dated by TCRdb to the late 2010s). Notes on the research overall: Deep quantitative T cell receptor repertoire profiling was used in the study to track responses to a trivalent subunit inactivated influenza vaccine.

V is cut back by 2 bases and J by 1 base, with 7 bases in the junction unmatched. The CDR3 spans 16 residues, from the cysteine through the phenylalanine. The sequence is cut down to CDR3 DNA, 48 bases in frame from base 1. CDR1 and CDR2 (SEHNR, FQNEAQ) derive from the germline V gene (reference sequence). Turning to this clonotype: What this receptor recognizes is not known. The input lacks base qualities; no much larger clone sits a single base away.

Results the study describes overall, beyond this receptor: The authors suggested that each seasonal influenza vaccination may recruit only a limited number of new T cells.

The method was RT-PCR. The sequencer listed for this sample is Illumina HiSeq 2500. Through fastp at Q25 and MiXCR, TCRdb rebuilt clones from the public reads, retaining in-frame beta chains. Identical CDR3 proteins give one entry, which carries the most common genes and DNA. Recorded for this sample are under 750,000 distinct CDR3 sequences; 10% to 15% of them occurred a single time. The ten largest clones take up roughly 10% of the sample. The rearranged chain carries TRBV7-9 and TRBJ2-5, and 7 bases in between align with TRBD2. This specimen was PBMCs from blood, taken on the day of vaccination. This TCR derives from a man aged 45 to 65 who received an inactivated influenza vaccine. Donor details come from another sample of the same person, matched by shared clones. The CDR3 region reads CASSLNWLAAQETQYF. The nucleotide sequence reads as follows: TGTGCCAGCAGCTTAAACTGGCTAGCGGCCCAAGAGACCCAGTACTTC. Reference TRBV7-9 and TRBJ2-5 proteins supply the regions before and after the CDR3; the full variable domain is: DTGVSQNPRHKITKRGQNVTFRCDPISEHNRLYWYRQTLGQGPEFLTYFQNEAQLEKSRLLSDRFSAERPKGSFSTLEIQRTEQGDSAMYLCASSLNWLAAQETQYFGPGTRLLVL.